This paragraph reports one T cell receptor beta chain. The sample belongs to a study of blood T cell repertoires in COVID-19. Across the study: The United States, Italy and Spain were the sources of the acute and convalescent COVID-19 samples. T cells, B-cell-depleted T cells, or PBMCs supplied cDNA or gDNA.

CDR1 KGHSH and CDR2 LQKENI come from the germline V gene. This CDR3 comprises 15 residues. V lost 2 bases to trimming and J lost 2 bases; unmatched junction nucleotides: 3. In the original analysis: The assay estimated nucleated cells by amplifying reference gene primers. Some clones are missing from TCRdb's copy, which holds only in-frame ones; the method was immunoSEQ multiplex PCR. V and J calls plus clone size are reproduced from that table; the DNA served to infer D and trimming. The sample includes some 130,000 clones, approximately 78% of them seen just once. This chain links TRBV18 with TRBJ2-1, with 7 bases matching TRBD1. The specimen was peripheral blood. The sequence was obtained from a man aged 60 to 69 who had recovered from COVID-19. The DNA of the CDR3 is TGTGCCAGCTCACCAAGGGGGCCGACCTACAATGAGCAGTTCTTC. It yields the protein CASSPRGPTYNEQFF.